A selection of T cell receptor beta chains follows, all from one sample in a study of shared clonotypes between healthy human individuals. Assay: immunoSEQ multiplex PCR; the TCRdb copy retains only in-frame clones and omits some. Seen here are around 510,000 clones, 95% to 96% observed once, and the top ten hold under 0.065%. Material for sequencing was naive CD4+ T cells sorted from blood. The receptors come from a woman aged 25 to 45 in good health. Both conserved end residues are part of each CDR3. Each record gives: CDR3 DNA, CDR3 protein, clone size, D gene, J gene, V gene. A D gene is named only where the DNA matches it firmly. Size values are once, few and many counts, or a class for expanded clones, and some rows have none.

CDR3nt: TGTGCCAGCAGTTACTCGGGTACGGGGAATTCACCCCTCCACTTT; CDR3aa: CASSYSGTGNSPLHF; abundance: NA; d_gene: NA; j_gene: TRBJ1-6; v_gene: TRBV6-6
CDR3nt: TGTGCCAGTAGCCGGACAGGGGGGAATGGCGAGCAGTACTTC; CDR3aa: CASSRTGGNGEQYF; abundance: NA; d_gene: TRBD1; j_gene: TRBJ2-7; v_gene: TRBV19
CDR3nt: TGTGCCAGTAGTATCGACAGAGACAATGAGCAGTTCTTC; CDR3aa: CASSIDRDNEQFF; abundance: NA; d_gene: NA; j_gene: TRBJ2-1; v_gene: TRBV19
CDR3nt: TGCACCAGCAGCCGAAACATTAACCCACCGACAGTCAACACTGAAGCTTTCTTT; CDR3aa: CTSSRNINPPTVNTEAFF; abundance: NA; d_gene: NA; j_gene: TRBJ1-1; v_gene: TRBV1
CDR3nt: TGCAGTGCTCTAGAAGAGACCCAGTACTTC; CDR3aa: CSALEETQYF; abundance: NA; d_gene: NA; j_gene: TRBJ2-5; v_gene: TRBV20-1
CDR3nt: TGCGCCAGCAGGAGGGCAGGGGGATTGGATACGCAGTATTTT; CDR3aa: CASRRAGGLDTQYF; abundance: NA; d_gene: TRBD1; j_gene: TRBJ2-3; v_gene: TRBV5-1
CDR3nt: TGTGCCAGCAGTGAAGCCGGGCAGAACACTGAAGCTTTCTTT; CDR3aa: CASSEAGQNTEAFF; abundance: once; d_gene: NA; j_gene: TRBJ1-1; v_gene: TRBV6-1
CDR3nt: TGTGCCATCAGTTACCTAGCGGGAGGCCACTCCTACAATGAGCAGTTCTTC; CDR3aa: CAISYLAGGHSYNEQFF; abundance: NA; d_gene: TRBD2; j_gene: TRBJ2-1; v_gene: TRBV10-3
CDR3nt: TGTGCCAGCAGTAATCCGGGACAGGGGGCCAATGGCTACACCTTC; CDR3aa: CASSNPGQGANGYTF; abundance: NA; d_gene: TRBD1; j_gene: TRBJ1-2; v_gene: TRBV28
CDR3nt: TGTGCCAGCAGTTCGGGGATTGAGCAGTTCTTC; CDR3aa: CASSSGIEQFF; abundance: NA; d_gene: NA; j_gene: TRBJ2-1; v_gene: TRBV27
CDR3nt: TGCGCCAGCAGCAAAGACAGGGCTGAAAAACTGTTTTTT; CDR3aa: CASSKDRAEKLFF; abundance: NA; d_gene: TRBD1; j_gene: TRBJ1-4; v_gene: TRBV5-1
CDR3nt: TGTGCCAGCAGGATGGGACAGGTCCAAGCGGGCTACACCTTC; CDR3aa: CASRMGQVQAGYTF; abundance: NA; d_gene: TRBD1; j_gene: TRBJ1-2; v_gene: TRBV28
CDR3nt: TGCGCCAGTGGGACAGGGGATGCTGGGGCCAACGTCCTGACTTTC; CDR3aa: CASGTGDAGANVLTF; abundance: NA; d_gene: TRBD1; j_gene: TRBJ2-6; v_gene: TRBV5-1
CDR3nt: TGTGCCAGCGGGCCGGGAGAGGCAGATACGCAGTATTTT; CDR3aa: CASGPGEADTQYF; abundance: NA; d_gene: NA; j_gene: TRBJ2-3; v_gene: TRBV28
CDR3nt: TGCAGCGTTGCTTTTGGGGGCGCCTACAATGAGCAGTTCTTC; CDR3aa: CSVAFGGAYNEQFF; abundance: NA; d_gene: NA; j_gene: TRBJ2-1; v_gene: TRBV29-1
CDR3nt: TGTGCCAGCTCACCGCAATTGGGGGCGAGGAGCACTGAAGCTTTCTTT; CDR3aa: CASSPQLGARSTEAFF; abundance: NA; d_gene: NA; j_gene: TRBJ1-1; v_gene: TRBV18
CDR3nt: TGCGCCAGCAGCTTAACTAGCGGGACGCGTGAGCAGTTCTTC; CDR3aa: CASSLTSGTREQFF; abundance: NA; d_gene: TRBD2; j_gene: TRBJ2-1; v_gene: TRBV5-1
CDR3nt: TGTGCCAGCAGTGGGGTCTCCTCTGGAAACACCATATATTTT; CDR3aa: CASSGVSSGNTIYF; abundance: NA; d_gene: NA; j_gene: TRBJ1-3; v_gene: TRBV27
CDR3nt: TGTGCCAGTACTCCCTTAGCGGGATTCTACAATGAGCAGTTCTTC; CDR3aa: CASTPLAGFYNEQFF; abundance: NA; d_gene: TRBD2; j_gene: TRBJ2-1; v_gene: TRBV19
CDR3nt: TGCGCCAGCAGCCCCTGGACTAGTTCAGATACGCAGTATTTT; CDR3aa: CASSPWTSSDTQYF; abundance: once; d_gene: TRBD2; j_gene: TRBJ2-3; v_gene: TRBV4-1
CDR3nt: TGTGCCAGCAGCTCCTCCTGGACGCAGGAAAAACTGTTTTTT; CDR3aa: CASSSSWTQEKLFF; abundance: NA; d_gene: NA; j_gene: TRBJ1-4; v_gene: TRBV5-6
CDR3nt: TGCAGCGTTGGTATGGAGGGTCATCAGCCCCAGCATTTT; CDR3aa: CSVGMEGHQPQHF; abundance: NA; d_gene: NA; j_gene: TRBJ1-5; v_gene: TRBV29-1
CDR3nt: TGCGCCAGCAGCCCCCACCCGGGAAGGGGGGCAAGCTCCTACAATGAGCAGTTCTTC; CDR3aa: CASSPHPGRGASSYNEQFF; abundance: NA; d_gene: NA; j_gene: TRBJ2-1; v_gene: TRBV4-1
CDR3nt: TGTGCCAGCAGCTTAGCGGGGACTAGCGGGACATCCTACAATGAGCAGTTCTTC; CDR3aa: CASSLAGTSGTSYNEQFF; abundance: once; d_gene: TRBD2; j_gene: TRBJ2-1; v_gene: TRBV7-9
CDR3nt: TGTGCCAGCAGTTACTCGAACACGTATGGCTACACCTTC; CDR3aa: CASSYSNTYGYTF; abundance: NA; d_gene: NA; j_gene: TRBJ1-2; v_gene: TRBV6-6
CDR3nt: TGTGCCAGCAGCGGCAGACCAGCGGGAGCTCGTAAGACCCAGTACTTC; CDR3aa: CASSGRPAGARKTQYF; abundance: NA; d_gene: TRBD2; j_gene: TRBJ2-5; v_gene: TRBV7-2
CDR3nt: TGTGCCAGCAGTTTCCAGGGGTCGGGGGAGACCCAGTACTTC; CDR3aa: CASSFQGSGETQYF; abundance: NA; d_gene: NA; j_gene: TRBJ2-5; v_gene: TRBV27
CDR3nt: TGCGCCAGTGCTAGCGGGAGGGACAATGAGCAGTTCTTC; CDR3aa: CASASGRDNEQFF; abundance: NA; d_gene: TRBD2; j_gene: TRBJ2-1; v_gene: TRBV10-1
CDR3nt: TGTGCCAGCAGTCTCCTGACTAGTGGGTACGAGCAGTACTTC; CDR3aa: CASSLLTSGYEQYF; abundance: NA; d_gene: NA; j_gene: TRBJ2-7; v_gene: TRBV28
CDR3nt: TGTGCCAGCAGCTTCAAGCGGACAGGGGCCTACGAGCAGTACTTC; CDR3aa: CASSFKRTGAYEQYF; abundance: NA; d_gene: TRBD1; j_gene: TRBJ2-7; v_gene: TRBV11-2
CDR3nt: TGTGCCAGCAGCCAAGCTATGAACTATGGCTACACCTTC; CDR3aa: CASSQAMNYGYTF; abundance: few; d_gene: NA; j_gene: TRBJ1-2; v_gene: TRBV14
CDR3nt: TGTGCCAGCAGTTATCAGGGGCAGGCCAATGAAAAACTGTTTTTT; CDR3aa: CASSYQGQANEKLFF; abundance: NA; d_gene: NA; j_gene: TRBJ1-4; v_gene: TRBV6-5
CDR3nt: TGCGCCAGCAGCTTCGTAGTGACTAGCGATCCCTACGAGCAGTACTTC; CDR3aa: CASSFVVTSDPYEQYF; abundance: NA; d_gene: TRBD2; j_gene: TRBJ2-7; v_gene: TRBV5-1
CDR3nt: TGTGCCAGCAGCCAGTCACACGTCTCCTACGAGCAGTACTTC; CDR3aa: CASSQSHVSYEQYF; abundance: NA; d_gene: NA; j_gene: TRBJ2-7; v_gene: TRBV27
CDR3nt: TGTGCCAGCAGTGTCGAAGGGGATAGCAATCAGCCCCAGCATTTT; CDR3aa: CASSVEGDSNQPQHF; abundance: NA; d_gene: NA; j_gene: TRBJ1-5; v_gene: TRBV28
CDR3nt: TGTGCCAGCATCTCGGAGGGGATGAGCTATGGCTACACCTTC; CDR3aa: CASISEGMSYGYTF; abundance: NA; d_gene: NA; j_gene: TRBJ1-2; v_gene: TRBV28
CDR3nt: TGCGCCAGCAGCCCACAGGGGGCAGGTAATGAGCAGTTCTTC; CDR3aa: CASSPQGAGNEQFF; abundance: NA; d_gene: TRBD1; j_gene: TRBJ2-1; v_gene: TRBV5-1
CDR3nt: TGTGCCAGCAGTGGGACACCGAACACCGGGGAGCTGTTTTTT; CDR3aa: CASSGTPNTGELFF; abundance: NA; d_gene: NA; j_gene: TRBJ2-2; v_gene: TRBV6-1
CDR3nt: TGTGCCAGCTCATCAGACAGGGGGCATAGTCAGCCCCAGCATTTT; CDR3aa: CASSSDRGHSQPQHF; abundance: NA; d_gene: TRBD1; j_gene: TRBJ1-5; v_gene: TRBV18
CDR3nt: TGTGCCTGGAACCGCGACACTGAAGCTTTCTTT; CDR3aa: CAWNRDTEAFF; abundance: NA; d_gene: NA; j_gene: TRBJ1-1; v_gene: TRBV30
CDR3nt: TGTGCCAGTAGCACAGGGACAGTCGACTACGAGCAGTACTTC; CDR3aa: CASSTGTVDYEQYF; abundance: NA; d_gene: TRBD1; j_gene: TRBJ2-7; v_gene: TRBV19
CDR3nt: TGCAGCGTTGGGTCTGGTAGGAGCTCCTACAATGAGCAGTTCTTC; CDR3aa: CSVGSGRSSYNEQFF; abundance: NA; d_gene: NA; j_gene: TRBJ2-1; v_gene: TRBV29-1
CDR3nt: TGTGCCAGCAGGGCTACAGGACAGTCCTCTGGAAACACCATATATTTT; CDR3aa: CASRATGQSSGNTIYF; abundance: NA; d_gene: NA; j_gene: TRBJ1-3; v_gene: TRBV7-9
CDR3nt: TGTGCCAGCAGACCAGGACTAGCGACAGCCTCCTACGAGCAGTACTTC; CDR3aa: CASRPGLATASYEQYF; abundance: NA; d_gene: TRBD2; j_gene: TRBJ2-7; v_gene: TRBV28
CDR3nt: TGTGCCAGCAGCTTAGGACAGCTGAATGAAAAACTGTTTTTT; CDR3aa: CASSLGQLNEKLFF; abundance: once; d_gene: NA; j_gene: TRBJ1-4; v_gene: TRBV7-9
CDR3nt: TGTGCCAGCAGCGTTGTAACCTTGAACACTGAAGCTTTCTTT; CDR3aa: CASSVVTLNTEAFF; abundance: NA; d_gene: NA; j_gene: TRBJ1-1; v_gene: TRBV9
CDR3nt: TGTGCCAGCAGCTTAGCGGGTGGCTACGAGCAGTACTTC; CDR3aa: CASSLAGGYEQYF; abundance: NA; d_gene: NA; j_gene: TRBJ2-7; v_gene: TRBV7-9
CDR3nt: TGCGCCAGCAGCCAAGTGGGGGAGGGGGCCGATACGCAGTATTTT; CDR3aa: CASSQVGEGADTQYF; abundance: few; d_gene: NA; j_gene: TRBJ2-3; v_gene: TRBV4-1
CDR3nt: TGTGCCAGCGAGGGACTATCCCGCTACGAGCAGTACTTC; CDR3aa: CASEGLSRYEQYF; abundance: NA; d_gene: TRBD2; j_gene: TRBJ2-7; v_gene: TRBV11-2
CDR3nt: TGTGCCATCAGTACTAGCGGGGGTACCTACGAGCAGTACTTC; CDR3aa: CAISTSGGTYEQYF; abundance: NA; d_gene: TRBD2; j_gene: TRBJ2-7; v_gene: TRBV10-3
CDR3nt: TGCGCCAGCAGCTTGGCCCTACTAGCGGGTCAAGAGACCCAGTACTTC; CDR3aa: CASSLALLAGQETQYF; abundance: NA; d_gene: TRBD2; j_gene: TRBJ2-5; v_gene: TRBV5-1
CDR3nt: TGTGCCACCAGCAGAGAAGGGACAGGGCCTCGCGCGCAGTTCTTC; CDR3aa: CATSREGTGPRAQFF; abundance: NA; d_gene: TRBD1; j_gene: TRBJ2-1; v_gene: TRBV15
CDR3nt: TGTGCCAGCGGCACACTGGTCTACAATGAGCAGTTCTTC; CDR3aa: CASGTLVYNEQFF; abundance: once; d_gene: NA; j_gene: TRBJ2-1; v_gene: TRBV6-1
CDR3nt: TGTGCCAGCAGTCCCCCCCCTCAAGAGACCCAGTACTTC; CDR3aa: CASSPPPQETQYF; abundance: NA; d_gene: NA; j_gene: TRBJ2-5; v_gene: TRBV27
CDR3nt: TGTGCCAGCAGTGAACCGGGGCCGAGCTATGGCTACACCTTC; CDR3aa: CASSEPGPSYGYTF; abundance: NA; d_gene: NA; j_gene: TRBJ1-2; v_gene: TRBV2
CDR3nt: TGTGCCTGGAGTGTTAAGGGAAGCAATCAGCCCCAGCATTTT; CDR3aa: CAWSVKGSNQPQHF; abundance: few; d_gene: NA; j_gene: TRBJ1-5; v_gene: TRBV30
CDR3nt: TGCGCCAGCAGCTTGGTGGGAGCGAACACTGAAGCTTTCTTT; CDR3aa: CASSLVGANTEAFF; abundance: NA; d_gene: NA; j_gene: TRBJ1-1; v_gene: TRBV5-1
CDR3nt: TGTGCCAGCAACGGCGGGATGGCCGGTTACTCTGGAAACACCATATATTTT; CDR3aa: CASNGGMAGYSGNTIYF; abundance: NA; d_gene: NA; j_gene: TRBJ1-3; v_gene: TRBV28